These T cell receptor beta chains were read from a single sample in a study of regulatory T cells in long-lasting Graves disease. Via MiXCR, TCRdb re-called the multiplex PCR reads, giving one row per CDR3 protein. This table holds 400,000 or so distinct CDR3 sequences, around 20% found once. The material sequenced was peripheral blood mononuclear cells (PBMCs), taken when the disease was refractory, from a patient treated with antithyroid drugs. These receptors were collected from a female donor with Graves disease. Both conserved end residues are part of each CDR3. A D gene is named only where the DNA matches it firmly. The size entry is marked missing in some rows and otherwise reads once, few, many or a size class.

>.|TRBJ2-5|TRBV7-9|TRBD2
TGTGCCAGCAGCTTAAGTCCTGTCGCGGGAGTTCTAGAGACCCAGTACTTC
CASSLSPVAGVLETQYF
>.|TRBJ1-6|TRBV28|TRBD1
TGTGCCAGCAGCGTTACAGGGGGCTATAATTCACCCCTCCACTTT
CASSVTGGYNSPLHF
>many|TRBJ2-7|TRBV28|TRBD2
TGTGCCAGCAGCAAACCTAGCGGGGGCTTTAGCGACGAGCAGTACTTC
CASSKPSGGFSDEQYF
>.|TRBJ1-1|TRBV7-2|.
TGTGCCAGCAGCTCCAGGGGCCCGAACACTGAAGCTTTCTTT
CASSSRGPNTEAFF
>.|TRBJ2-5|TRBV9|TRBD1
TGTGCCAGCAGCGTCGACAGGGGTGATTTGGAGACCCAGTACTTC
CASSVDRGDLETQYF
>.|TRBJ2-6|TRBV30|.
TGTGCCTGGAGTGTACTAGGAGGGTCTGGGGCCAACGTCCTGACTTTC
CAWSVLGGSGANVLTF
>.|TRBJ2-1|TRBV7-9|.
TGTGCCAGCAGCCGGCTCCTCGGCAGGGGTGATGAGCAGTTCTTC
CASSRLLGRGDEQFF
>many|TRBJ1-4|TRBV2|.
TGTGCCAGCAGACAACAGGGCGGGGGTAATGAAAAACTGTTTTTT
CASRQQGGGNEKLFF
>.|TRBJ2-3|TRBV9|.
TGTGCCAGCAGCGTAAACTTTGAGGCAGATACGCAGTATTTT
CASSVNFEADTQYF
>.|TRBJ1-1|TRBV6-1|.
TGTGCCAGCAGCAAAAAAACAGGTCGCCTGGCGGCTTTCTTT
CASSKKTGRLAAFF
>many|TRBJ1-5|TRBV7-2|.
TGTGCCAGCAGCTCCGCCAGCAATCAGCCCCAGCATTTT
CASSSASNQPQHF
>many|TRBJ1-2|TRBV28|.
TGTGCCAGCAGGGAGGATCCGAACCTAAACTATGGCTACACCTTC
CASREDPNLNYGYTF
>.|TRBJ2-2|TRBV2|TRBD2
TGTGCCAGCAGTGCTCCTAGCGGGAGATCGACCGGGGAGCTGTTTTTT
CASSAPSGRSTGELFF
>many|TRBJ2-2|TRBV2|.
TGTGCCAGCAGCTCTGGAGGGAGGAACACCGGGGAGCTGTTTTTT
CASSSGGRNTGELFF